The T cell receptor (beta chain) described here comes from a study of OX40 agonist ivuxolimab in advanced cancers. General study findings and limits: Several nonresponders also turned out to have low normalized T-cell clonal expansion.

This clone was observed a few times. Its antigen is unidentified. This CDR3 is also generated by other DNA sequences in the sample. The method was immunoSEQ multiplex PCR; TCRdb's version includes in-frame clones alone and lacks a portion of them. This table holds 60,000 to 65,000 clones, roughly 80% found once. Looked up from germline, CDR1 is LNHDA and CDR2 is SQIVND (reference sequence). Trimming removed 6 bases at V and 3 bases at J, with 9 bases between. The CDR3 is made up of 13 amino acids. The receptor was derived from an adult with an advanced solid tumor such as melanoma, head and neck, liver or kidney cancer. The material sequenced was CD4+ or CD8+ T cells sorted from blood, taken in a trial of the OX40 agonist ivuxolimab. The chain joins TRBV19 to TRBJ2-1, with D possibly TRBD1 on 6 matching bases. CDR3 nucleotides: TGTGCCAGTAGGGGCAGGGGCTACAATGAGCAGTTCTTC. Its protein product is CASRGRGYNEQFF.